Following are 5 T cell receptor beta chains from one sample sequenced in a study of identical twins. TCRdb fed the 5' RACE reads into MiXCR, producing one record per CDR3 protein. The table records 700,000 to 950,000 distinct CDR3 sequences, roughly an eighth of them present only once. This sample was also put to use in a study of yellow fever vaccine responses in identical twins.

The sequenced sample was PBMCs. Source of these receptors: a young woman in good health.

This clonotype was counted once. The chain joins TRBV6-5 to TRBJ2-1; D remains unclear. The CDR3 contains 15 residues. Germline V gives CDR1 MNHEY, CDR2 SVGAGI. Trimming pared 10 bases from V and 8 bases from J, leaving 24 bases between. Written as DNA, the CDR3 is TGTGCCACACACCCGGGCCGGGTAAACTCTGATGAGCAGTTCTTC. Its protein is CATHPGRVNSDEQFF.

The chain uses TRBV20-1 and TRBJ2-3, with D possibly TRBD1 on 5 matching bases. CDR1 DFQATT and CDR2 SNEGSKA come from the germline V gene (reference sequence). This CDR3 has 14 amino acids. Trimming shortened V by 2 bases and J by 1 base, and 10 bases separated the two germline ends. The CDR3 reads CSARKGAGTDTQYF. The CDR3 nucleotides are TGCAGTGCTAGAAAAGGGGCTGGCACAGATACGCAGTATTTT.

There are a few counts of this clonotype. The V and J genes are TRBV20-1 and TRBJ2-2; 8 positions match TRBD2. The J segment lost 7 bases and the V segment lost 2 bases, leaving 9 bases of the junction unmatched. This CDR3 has 15 residues. Germline CDR1 and CDR2: DFQATT and SNEGSKA (reference sequence). In DNA form, the CDR3 reads TGCAGTGCTAGAAGCGGGAGCGGTATCGGCGGGGAGCTGTTTTTT. Its translation: CSARSGSGIGGELFF.

The V call is TRBV5-1, the J call TRBJ1-1, with 7 bases aligning to TRBD1. Germline trimming cut 3 bases from V and 2 bases from J; bases unmatched to any gene: 4. The CDR3 consists of 14 residues. From germline, CDR1 is SGHRS and CDR2 YFSETQ. CDR3 nucleotides: TGCGCCAGCAGCTCAGGACAGGACAACACTGAAGCTTTCTTT. Translating it yields CASSSGQDNTEAFF.

This clonotype was picked up a small number of times. The rearrangement uses TRBV2 and TRBJ2-7, with a weak D call TRBD1 (6 bases). V shed 3 bases and J shed 1 base, with 7 bases lying between them. Germline CDR1 is SNHLY and CDR2 is FYNNEI. The CDR3 runs to 13 residues. For the CDR3, the DNA is TGTGCCAGCAGTGAGACAGGTTCCTACGAGCAGTACGTC. It specifies CASSETGSYEQYV.